The T cell receptor beta chain described here comes from a study of metastatic and nonmetastatic thyroid tumors. On the study more broadly: Blood and tumor or nodule tissue repertoires from malignant and benign thyroid patients were compared.

Study-level points and caveats: Significantly greater TCR beta diversity was reportedly found in malignant thyroid tumors than in benign nodules (in blood and tumor).

A remark on this clone: Its specificity is not known.

Authors' analysis steps: Construction of a distant-metastasis classifier for papillary thyroid cancer relied on CDR3 differences across clinicopathological groups. Using MiXCR, TCRdb reanalyzed the PCR reads. TCRdb assigned the V and J calls; the authors' analysis was not used. In the table there are about 16,000 clones, about 35% of which are singletons. Germline V gene data show CDR1 as SGDLS and CDR2 as YYNGEE. V lost 4 bases and J lost 4, with 16 bases in between. The CDR3 extends over 15 amino acids. None of the patients had undergone any treatment ahead of thyroid surgery. The chain combines TRBV9 with TRBJ2-3; D unclear. The origin of this receptor is a female donor with papillary thyroid cancer or a benign thyroid nodule (not recorded which). Some clones in this sample may be carry-over from other donors' samples. The sequenced sample was tumor tissue. CDR3 in amino acids: CASSPRAVRADTQYF. For the CDR3, the DNA is TGTGCCAGCAGCCCAAGGGCGGTTCGGGCAGATACGCAGTATTTT.